This paragraph covers one T cell receptor beta chain sequence. TCRdb keeps only in-frame clones here, not all; method: immunoSEQ multiplex PCR. Found here are about 660,000 clones, over 75% of them singletons; the top ten hold roughly 0.0097%. This specimen comes from a study of shared T cell receptors in the human thymus. Looked up from germline, CDR1 is SGHNT and CDR2 is YYREEE (reference sequence). The trim removed 3 bases at V and 2 bases at J, leaving 17 bases unmatched. The CDR3 consists of 19 residues. These data also featured in a second study, about human thymus T cells. That work adds: The sample donors, healthy Finnish infants, were having corrective surgery for congenital heart defects. An apparent bias in V and J gene usage was seen in thymic and blood repertoires.

Input material: thymocytes. The chain uses TRBV5-4 and TRBJ1-1; TRBD1 matches 9 bases. The clonotype originates from a boy younger than two with a congenital heart defect. This CDR3 is CASSCGTGSAKCPNTEAFF. CDR3 sequence (DNA): TGTGCCAGCAGCTGCGGGACAGGGTCGGCAAAGTGCCCTAACACTGAAGCTTTCTTT.